Listed below are T cell receptor beta chains from one sample, sequenced in a study of vaccination effects on CD4 cells after COVID-19. The assay was immunoSEQ multiplex PCR, and TCRdb's table has in-frame clones only and misses some. The sample has some 70,000 clones; about 80% are singletons. Their cognate antigens are unknown. The material was CD4+ T cells from PBMCs cultured with HCoV-229E spike peptides, obtained after COVID-19 vaccination. The receptors originated from a human donor who received a COVID-19 vaccine. CDR3s include the opening cysteine and the closing phenylalanine or tryptophan. A D gene is named only where the DNA matches it firmly. Not all rows give a size; the values are once, few, many and, for expanded clones, a class.

V,D,length,size,J,DNA,CDR3
TRBV7-3,TRBD1,16,.,TRBJ2-2,TGTGCCAGCAGCCCAAACCACAGGGGGTCAAGTGGGGAGCTGTTTTTT,CASSPNHRGSSGELFF
TRBV7-3,TRBD1,15,.,TRBJ2-2,TGTGCCAGCAGCTTAAACAGGGGGGACACCGGGGAGCTGTTTTTT,CASSLNRGDTGELFF
TRBV27,.,15,.,TRBJ1-2,TGTGCCAGCAGTATCAAACAGGGTATGAAGTATGGCTACACCTTC,CASSIKQGMKYGYTF
TRBV28,TRBD2,14,.,TRBJ2-2,TGTGCCAGCAGTCCCCCGGGAGGTACCGGGGAGCTGTTTTTT,CASSPPGGTGELFF
TRBV5-1,.,15,.,TRBJ1-5,TGCGCCAGCAGCTTGGATGGGGGCCGGGGTCAGCCCCAGCATTTT,CASSLDGGRGQPQHF
TRBV5-1,.,15,.,TRBJ1-1,TGCGCCAGCAGCCGAGGGTACACAGTGAACACTGAAGCTTTCTTT,CASSRGYTVNTEAFF
TRBV5-1,.,13,.,TRBJ2-1,TGCGCCAGCAGCACGGGGGAGTACAATGAGCAGTTCTTC,CASSTGEYNEQFF
TRBV28,.,14,few,TRBJ2-3,TGTGCCAGCAGAGTTTGGGGGGCGGGAGATACGCAGTATTTT,CASRVWGAGDTQYF
TRBV29-1,.,13,.,TRBJ1-2,TGCAGCGTTGAAGGGTTGGGTCATTATGGCTACACCTTC,CSVEGLGHYGYTF
TRBV4-1,.,14,.,TRBJ2-3,TGCGCCAGCACCGAGGGGGGGTTCACAGATACGCAGTATTTT,CASTEGGFTDTQYF
TRBV6-5,TRBD1,14,.,TRBJ1-2,TGTGCCAGCAGGACAGGGGGCGCCACCTATGGCTACACCTTC,CASRTGGATYGYTF
TRBV2,.,15,.,TRBJ1-5,TGTGCCAGCATCCAAGGGGTTGCAAGCAATCAGCCCCAGCATTTT,CASIQGVASNQPQHF
TRBV7-3,.,14,.,TRBJ2-2,TGTGCCAGCAGCTCCCACAAGAACACCGGGGAGCTGTTTTTT,CASSSHKNTGELFF
TRBV4-3,.,13,.,TRBJ2-5,TGCGCCAGCAGCCAAGGGTACCAAGAGACCCAGTACTTC,CASSQGYQETQYF
TRBV14,TRBD1,15,.,TRBJ2-3,TGTGCCAGCAGCCTTTGGACAGGGGGCACAGATACGCAGTATTTT,CASSLWTGGTDTQYF
TRBV5-6,TRBD1,15,.,TRBJ1-2,TGTGCCAGCAGCGATCTACAGGGGGCTAACTATGGCTACACCTTC,CASSDLQGANYGYTF
TRBV6-1,.,15,.,TRBJ1-2,TGTGCCAGCAGTGAACAGGGCGCAAGATGGTATGGCTACACCTTC,CASSEQGARWYGYTF
TRBV5-1,.,15,.,TRBJ1-2,TGCGCCAGCAGCTTGGTTTCAGGGGCCGGAGATGGCTACACCTTC,CASSLVSGAGDGYTF
TRBV7-8,.,13,.,TRBJ2-1,TGTGCCAGCAGCTTAAATACCCACAATGAGCAGTTCTTC,CASSLNTHNEQFF
TRBV4-3,TRBD1,17,.,TRBJ1-6,TGCGCCAGCAGCCAAGATACTGCAGGGGGCTTGAATTCACCCCTCCACTTT,CASSQDTAGGLNSPLHF
TRBV2,TRBD1,12,.,TRBJ2-5,TGTGCCACAGGGGGCCTGTCGGAGACCCAGTACTTC,CATGGLSETQYF
TRBV5-8,.,16,.,TRBJ1-5,TGTGCCAGCAGCTTGGGGACAGCGATAAAGGGTCAGCCCCAGCATTTT,CASSLGTAIKGQPQHF
TRBV7-3,TRBD2,14,.,TRBJ2-3,TGTGCCAGCAGCTCAGGGACTAGCGCGGATACGCAGTATTTT,CASSSGTSADTQYF
TRBV12-3/TRBV12-4,.,12,.,TRBJ1-6,TGTGCCAGCAGTTTTGGGAATCCACCCCTCCACTTT,CASSFGNPPLHF
TRBV18,.,15,.,TRBJ2-2,TGTGCCAGCTCACCACCGTCAGTCAGGACCGGGGAGCTGTTTTTT,CASSPPSVRTGELFF
TRBV5-1,.,17,.,TRBJ2-2,TGCGCCAGCAGCTTCGAATCTAGCCTCGTACCCATCGGGGAGCTGTTTTTT,CASSFESSLVPIGELFF
TRBV5-4,.,16,.,TRBJ2-3,TGTGCCAGCAGCTTGGCGACAGCTACTAGCACAGATACGCAGTATTTT,CASSLATATSTDTQYF
TRBV4-1,.,16,.,TRBJ2-2,TGCGCCAGCAGCCCCTGGACAAGATCGAACACCGGGGAGCTGTTTTTT,CASSPWTRSNTGELFF
TRBV7-2,TRBD1,13,once,TRBJ2-4,TGTGCCAGCAGGAAGGGACAGACGAACATTCAGTACTTC,CASRKGQTNIQYF
TRBV7-7,.,14,.,TRBJ2-5,TGTGCCAGCAGCCCCGGCTCTAACGGGGAGACCCAGTACTTC,CASSPGSNGETQYF
TRBV15,TRBD1,17,.,TRBJ2-3,TGTGCCACCAGCAGAGATCCCCCAGGGGGCGGACAGGATACGCAGTATTTT,CATSRDPPGGGQDTQYF
TRBV14,.,14,once,TRBJ2-2,TGTGCCAGCAGCCAAGATTGGGGCCCCGGGGAGCTGTTTTTT,CASSQDWGPGELFF
TRBV24-1,.,15,.,TRBJ2-3,TGTGCCACCAGTGATACGCGGGGCAACGTCGATACGCAGTATTTT,CATSDTRGNVDTQYF
TRBV4-3,.,17,.,TRBJ1-2,TGCGCCAGCAGCCAAGATGTGCGTGACAGGCTTAACTATGGCTACACCTTC,CASSQDVRDRLNYGYTF
TRBV7-8,.,16,.,TRBJ2-1,TGTGCCAGCAGCCCTTACAGGGTGAGCTCCTACAATGAGCAGTTCTTC,CASSPYRVSSYNEQFF
TRBV9,.,13,.,TRBJ1-3,TGTGCCAGCAGCGTCACCTCTGGAAACACCATATATTTT,CASSVTSGNTIYF
TRBV29-1,.,13,.,TRBJ1-5,TGCAGCGGTTCCACGGGGGTTGGTCAGCCCCAGCATTTT,CSGSTGVGQPQHF
TRBV10-3,TRBD2,14,.,TRBJ2-6,TGTGCCATCTCGGGGGGAGCTGGGGCCAACGTCCTGACTTTC,CAISGGAGANVLTF
TRBV28,.,15,.,TRBJ2-1,TGTGCCAGCAGTTACTCACAGGGCTCCTACAATGAGCAGTTCTTC,CASSYSQGSYNEQFF
TRBV11-3,.,16,.,TRBJ2-3,TGTGCCAGCAGCTTAACGGCGGGGATGAGCACAGATACGCAGTATTTT,CASSLTAGMSTDTQYF
TRBV6-5,.,11,.,TRBJ1-6,TGTGCCAGCAGTTACGAGTCACCCCTCCACTTT,CASSYESPLHF
TRBV5-1,.,14,.,TRBJ2-1,TGCGCCAGCAGAACTCTTATTTCCTACAATGAGCAGTTCTTC,CASRTLISYNEQFF
TRBV7-3,.,13,.,TRBJ2-1,TGTGCCAGCAGCTTAACTAGGGACAATGAGCAGTTCTTC,CASSLTRDNEQFF
TRBV5-4,TRBD1,14,.,TRBJ1-2,TGTGCCAGCAGTTCTACACAGGGGGCTTTTGGCTACACCTTC,CASSSTQGAFGYTF
TRBV7-2,.,14,.,TRBJ1-2,TGTGCCAGCAGCCAAGCGACAGCGAGCTATGGCTACACCTTC,CASSQATASYGYTF
TRBV4-1,.,13,once,TRBJ1-5,TGCGCCAGCAGCCAAGTTGGGGATCAGCCCCAGCATTTT,CASSQVGDQPQHF
TRBV5-1,TRBD2,16,.,TRBJ2-1,TGCGCCAGCAAGAGACTATTTAACGGGGGGGGAAATGAGCAGTTCTTC,CASKRLFNGGGNEQFF